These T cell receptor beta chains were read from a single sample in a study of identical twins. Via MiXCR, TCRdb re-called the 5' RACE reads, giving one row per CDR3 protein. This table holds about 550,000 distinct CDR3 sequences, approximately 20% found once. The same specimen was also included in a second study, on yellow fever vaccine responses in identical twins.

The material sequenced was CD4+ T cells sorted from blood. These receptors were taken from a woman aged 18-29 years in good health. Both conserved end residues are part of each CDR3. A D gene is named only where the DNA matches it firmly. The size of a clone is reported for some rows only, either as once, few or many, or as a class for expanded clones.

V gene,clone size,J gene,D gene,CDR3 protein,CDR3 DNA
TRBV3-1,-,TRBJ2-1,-,CASSQRTEKNEQFF,TGTGCCAGCAGCCAAAGGACAGAGAAAAATGAGCAGTTCTTC
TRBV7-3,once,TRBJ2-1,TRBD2,CASSSGLDGAEQFF,TGTGCCAGCAGCTCAGGACTAGACGGCGCTGAGCAGTTCTTC
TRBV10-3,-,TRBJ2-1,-,CAVRGSAGRVNEQFF,TGTGCCGTACGAGGGTCGGCCGGTAGAGTGAATGAGCAGTTCTTC
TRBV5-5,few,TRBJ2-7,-,CASSSLWHVSSYEQYF,TGTGCCAGCAGCTCCCTTTGGCATGTCAGCTCCTACGAGCAGTACTTC
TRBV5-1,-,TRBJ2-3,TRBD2,CASSSEGLAGGAGITDTQYF,TGCGCCAGCAGCTCGGAAGGACTAGCGGGGGGGGCTGGGATCACAGATACGCAGTATTTT
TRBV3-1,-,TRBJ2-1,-,CASSQAPSGSYNEQFF,TGTGCCAGCAGCCAAGCTCCCTCCGGCTCCTACAATGAGCAGTTCTTC
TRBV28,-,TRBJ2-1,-,CASSFRQSSYNEQFF,TGTGCCAGCAGTTTTCGGCAGAGCTCCTACAATGAGCAGTTCTTC
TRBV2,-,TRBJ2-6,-,CASLSDSGANVLTF,TGTGCCAGCCTTTCGGACTCTGGGGCCAACGTCCTGACTTTC
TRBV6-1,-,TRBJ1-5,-,CASTTGDSNQPQHF,TGTGCCAGCACCACTGGTGATAGCAATCAGCCCCAGCATTTT
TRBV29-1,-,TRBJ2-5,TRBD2,CSGGLAGGYQETQYF,TGCAGCGGAGGACTAGCGGGAGGGTACCAAGAGACCCAGTACTTC
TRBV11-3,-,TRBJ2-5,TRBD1,CASSLGQGSETQYF,TGTGCCAGCAGCTTAGGACAGGGTTCGGAGACCCAGTACTTC
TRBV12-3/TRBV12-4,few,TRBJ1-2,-,CASSLDGGLGGYTF,TGTGCCAGCAGTTTAGATGGGGGTTTGGGAGGCTACACCTTC
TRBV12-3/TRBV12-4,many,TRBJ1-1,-,CASSLGGGLNTEAFF,TGTGCCAGCAGTCTTGGCGGGGGGCTGAACACTGAAGCTTTCTTT
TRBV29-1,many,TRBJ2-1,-,CSVESYNEQFF,TGCAGCGTAGAATCCTACAATGAGCAGTTCTTC
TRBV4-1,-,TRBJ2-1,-,CASSQGHSYNEQFF,TGCGCCAGCAGCCAAGGGCACTCCTACAATGAGCAGTTCTTC
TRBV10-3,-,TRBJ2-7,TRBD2,CAISERFGTSVYEQYF,TGTGCCATCAGTGAGCGGTTCGGGACTAGCGTGTACGAGCAGTACTTC
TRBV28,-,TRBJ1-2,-,CASSLKGVGGYTF,TGTGCCAGCAGTTTAAAGGGGGTAGGGGGCTACACCTTC